The next 9 T cell receptor beta chains were all read from a single sample in a study of T-cell reconstitution after alpha-beta-depleted transplantation in children listed by TCRdb under 2016. The library was produced with PCR. The sequencer was an Illumina HiSeq 2500. TCR libraries were prepared with molecular barcoding, using unique molecular identifiers to normalize TCRbeta repertoire quantification. TCRdb reanalyzed the raw reads on its own, using fastp at Q25 for trimming and MiXCR for clone calling, and kept in-frame beta chains. Every CDR3 protein is listed once, alongside the most common genes and DNA of its rows. The sample table records some 200,000 distinct CDR3 sequences; approximately 8.4% of these occur just once. 35% to 45% of the sample belongs to the ten largest clones. Reading the label with the study, this specimen's treatment or condition is: allogeneic hematopoietic cell transplantation with graft depleted of TCRalphabeta T cells and CD19 B cells.

Specimen: PBMCs, mostly from graft donor cells, collected 360 days after TCRalphabeta/CD19-depleted stem cell transplant. These receptors all come from a male patient between 2 and 9 years old who had a stem cell transplant for acute myeloid leukemia, so the T cells may come from the graft donor.

The J gene is TRBJ1-1, the V gene TRBV27; no definite D call. In germline, CDR1 is MNHEY, CDR2 SMNVEV (reference sequence). V was trimmed by 5 bases and J by 3 bases, leaving 16 bases between them. This CDR3 is 15 amino acids long. The CDR3 DNA follows: TGTGCCAGCAGTCTTACCCGCCCTGGGGACACTGAAGCTTTCTTT. It translates to CASSLTRPGDTEAFF.

In this sample, this clonotype turned up a few times. The genes are TRBV7-6 and TRBJ2-3; TRBD2 matches at 9 bases. Germline CDR1 reads SGHVS; CDR2 reads FNYEAQ. V shed 2 bases and J 0 bases; nucleotides not matched to a gene: 12. CDR3 length equals 19 residues. This CDR3 is CASSLNAGGPGSSTDTQYF. In DNA form, the CDR3 reads TGTGCCAGCAGCTTAAATGCGGGGGGGCCCGGTTCTAGCACAGATACGCAGTATTTT.

This clonotype was observed at least ten times. This CDR3 reads CASSLLPGVNTGELFF. CDR3 nucleotide sequence: TGTGCCAGCAGTTTACTCCCAGGAGTTAACACCGGGGAGCTGTTTTTT. The V and J genes are TRBV12-3 or TRBV12-4 and TRBJ2-2; D unclear. CDR3 length: 16 residues. Trimming stripped 2 bases from V and 2 bases from J, with 12 bases between.

This clonotype has ten or more counts. V usage is TRBV5-1 and J usage is TRBJ2-1, with 13 bases aligning to TRBD2. The CDR3 consists of 15 residues. CDR1 is SGHRS and CDR2 is YFSETQ in the germline V gene. J gave up 8 bases and V 4 bases, and 6 bases lay outside the gene matches. CDR3 protein: CASSHRLAGGDEQFF. The CDR3 DNA follows: TGCGCCAGCAGCCATCGACTAGCGGGGGGCGATGAGCAGTTCTTC.

This clonotype was seen only a few times. This CDR3 reads CASRPGTGMTGELFF. CDR3 bases: TGCGCCAGCAGGCCAGGAACAGGGATGACCGGGGAGCTGTTTTTT. The V and J genes are TRBV5-1 and TRBJ2-2, with TRBD1 as a possible D gene (6 bases). The CDR3 is 15 amino acids. V shed 5 bases and J shed 5 bases, with 16 bases lying between them. CDR1 SGHRS and CDR2 YFSETQ come from the germline V gene.

This clonotype has ten or more counts. V gene TRBV20-1 combines with J gene TRBJ2-7, with TRBD2 matching over 10 bases. This CDR3 has 14 residues. V was clipped by 5 bases and J by 1 base; unmatched bases: 5. Per germline, CDR1 DFQATT and CDR2 SNEGSKA (reference sequence). Here the CDR3 DNA reads TGCAGTGCTGGACTTAGCGGGAGGTCCTACGAGCAGTACTTC. Its protein is CSAGLSGRSYEQYF.

The chain couples TRBV11-1 to TRBJ2-1, with D tentatively TRBD2 (5 bases). Germline CDR1 and CDR2: SGHAT and FQDESV (reference sequence). V lost 5 bases and J 1 base, leaving 21 bases between the germline ends. The CDR3 runs to 18 residues. The CDR3 here is CASSTLTGGRGSYNEQFF. CDR3 in DNA: TGTGCCAGCAGCACCCTGACCGGAGGCCGTGGGTCCTACAATGAGCAGTTCTTC. Full variable domain (rest looked up from reference TRBV11-1 and TRBJ2-1): EAEVAQSPRYKITEKSQAVAFWCDPISGHATLYWYRQILGQGPELLVQFQDESVVDDSQLPKDRFSAERLKGVDSTLKIQPAELGDSAMYLCASSTLTGGRGSYNEQFFGPGTRLTVL.

There are many counts of this clonotype. The V call is TRBV7-9, the J call TRBJ1-1; tentatively, D is TRBD1 (5 bases). The V and J ends lost 1 base and 10 bases respectively, with 7 bases between them. Germline values: CDR1 SEHNR, CDR2 FQNEAQ (reference sequence). There are 11 residues in the CDR3. CDR3 in amino acids: CASSLGRGAFF. DNA of the CDR3: TGTGCCAGCAGCTTAGGTAGGGGAGCTTTCTTT.

This clonotype was detected ten times or more. The chain combines TRBV12-3 or TRBV12-4 with TRBJ2-5; 12 bases align to TRBD2. J was trimmed by 5 bases and V by 5 bases; bases with no gene match: 6. The CDR3 runs 15 residues. CDR3 sequence: CASSPTSGRPETQYF. In DNA, the CDR3 is TGTGCCAGCAGTCCGACTAGCGGGAGACCCGAGACCCAGTACTTC.